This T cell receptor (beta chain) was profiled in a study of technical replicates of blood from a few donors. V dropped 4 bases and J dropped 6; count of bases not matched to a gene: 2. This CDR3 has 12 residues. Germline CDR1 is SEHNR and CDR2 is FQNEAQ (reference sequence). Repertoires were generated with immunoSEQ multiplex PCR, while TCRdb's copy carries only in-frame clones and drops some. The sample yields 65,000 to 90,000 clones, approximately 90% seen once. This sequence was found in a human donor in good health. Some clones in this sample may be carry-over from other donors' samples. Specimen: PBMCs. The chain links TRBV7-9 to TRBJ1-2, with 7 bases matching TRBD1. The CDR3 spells CASSSTGDGYTF. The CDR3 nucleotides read TGTGCCAGCAGCTCAACAGGGGATGGCTACACCTTC. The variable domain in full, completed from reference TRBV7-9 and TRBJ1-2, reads DTGVSQNPRHKITKRGQNVTFRCDPISEHNRLYWYRQTLGQGPEFLTYFQNEAQLEKSRLLSDRFSAERPKGSFSTLEIQRTEQGDSAMYLCASSSTGDGYTFGSGTRLTVV.